These 26 T cell receptor beta chains originate from one sample sequenced in a study of cytotoxic CD8 clonotypes in ibrutinib-treated CLL (dated by TCRdb to about 2021). This sample's time point label indicates: approximately eleven months on ibrutinib. The library was made by the immunoSEQ multiplex PCR assay. As stored in TCRdb, this immuneACCESS dataset retains in-frame rearrangements with V and J assigned. A fraction of the clones does not appear; measured against another copy, unresolved V genes explain less than half of the discrepancy, and the remainder lacks a known reason. This sample lists approximately 70,000 clones; approximately 90% were detected once. Approximately 3.1% of the sample belongs to the ten largest clones. Sample: PBMCs, taken after 12 months of ibrutinib treatment. Receptor source: a human donor with chronic lymphocytic leukemia.

This clone was counted only a few times. The rearrangement uses TRBV18 and TRBJ1-2; D may be TRBD1 (6 bases). The CDR3 sequence is 13 residues long. Trimming shortened V by 2 bases and J by 10 bases, and 14 bases separated the two germline ends. Germline-derived CDR1 and CDR2 are KGHSH and LQKENI. The CDR3 sequence: CASSPRDKGDYTF. The DNA for the CDR3 is TGTGCCAGCTCACCAAGGGACAAGGGAGACTACACCTTC.

The gene calls are TRBV20-1 and TRBJ2-7; D not resolved. CDR3 length equals 11 residues. V lost 6 bases to trimming and J lost 6 bases, with 12 bases between them. Germline CDR1 reads DFQATT; CDR2 reads SNEGSKA (reference sequence). The CDR3 DNA sequence: TGCAGTGCCTCCCTGGTAGGCGAGCAGTACTTC. Its protein product is CSASLVGEQYF.

This chain joins TRBV5-8 and TRBJ2-1; TRBD2 might be the D (7 bases). The CDR3 contains 14 residues. V lost 3 bases, J lost 6 bases, and 13 bases lay in between. The germline gives CDR1 SGHTS, CDR2 YDEGEE. CDR3: CASSYEGGANEQFF. The CDR3 nucleotides are TGTGCCAGCAGCTATGAGGGGGGGGCCAATGAGCAGTTCTTC.

This clone was seen a single time. The chain recombines TRBV29-1 with TRBJ1-2; no definite D call. CDR3 length: 14 residues. V was pared by 0 bases and J by 1 base, with 9 bases between. Germline CDR1 reads SQVTM; CDR2 reads ANQGSEA. CDR3 residues: CSVEDLASNYGYTF. CDR3 nucleotides: TGCAGCGTTGAAGATTTGGCCAGTAACTATGGCTACACCTTC.

The J gene is TRBJ2-1, the V gene TRBV4-1; TRBD2 agrees at 7 bases. This CDR3 is built from 15 residues. Germline loops: CDR1 MGHRA, CDR2 YSYEKL. The trim removed 1 base at V and 3 bases at J, leaving 3 bases unmatched. The CDR3 region is CASSQAGLGYNEQFF. The CDR3 DNA reads TGCGCCAGCAGCCAAGCTGGACTAGGCTACAATGAGCAGTTCTTC.

Only a few counts were recorded for this clone. The chain links TRBV5-1 to TRBJ1-2; D is unclear. The CDR3 has 17 amino acids. Trimming stripped 0 bases from V and 2 bases from J, with 17 bases between. Germline V lookup: CDR1 SGHRS, CDR2 YFSETQ. Here the CDR3 reads CASSLARRVEKNYGYTF. The CDR3 nucleotides read TGCGCCAGCAGCTTGGCACGACGGGTGGAAAAAAACTATGGCTACACCTTC.

The chain joins TRBV10-1 to TRBJ2-7; 9 bases are shared with TRBD1. With 3 bases clipped from V and 3 bases from J, the junction kept 3 bases outside the gene matches. The germline V gene encodes CDR1 WNHNN and CDR2 SYGVQD (reference sequence). The CDR3 extends over 14 amino acids. The CDR3 nucleotides are TGCGCCAGCAGTGACGGGACAGGGCTCTACGAGCAGTACTTC. Translating it yields CASSDGTGLYEQYF.

The table lists this clone with a count of one. This chain links TRBV6-1 with TRBJ2-5; D is ambiguous. The CDR3 runs 11 residues. The germline CDR1 and CDR2 sequences are MNHNS and SASEGT. Trimming left V 8 bases short and J 4 bases short, with 8 bases between. Here the CDR3 DNA reads TGTGCCAGCTGTATTTTAGAGACCCAGTACTTC. Protein: CASCILETQYF.

This sequence joins TRBV19 and TRBJ1-2; a weak D match, TRBD1 (5 bases). CDR3 size: 14 residues. Germline CDR1 reads LNHDA; CDR2 reads SQIVND (reference sequence). Trimming removed 3 bases from V and 5 bases from J, with 13 bases in between. CDR3 amino acids: CASSMGRVGYGYTF. CDR3 sequence (DNA): TGTGCCAGTAGTATGGGGCGGGTCGGGTATGGCTACACCTTC.

The CDR3 DNA reads TGTGCCAGCAGTGACAGGGGGTCAAATGAAAAACTGTTTTTT. Protein sequence: CASSDRGSNEKLFF. The chain employs TRBV27 and TRBJ1-4; 9 nucleotides agree with TRBD1. The J segment lost 5 bases and the V segment lost 5 bases, leaving 3 bases of the junction unmatched. CDR1 is MNHEY, CDR2 SMNVEV, per germline (reference sequence). The CDR3 totals 14 residues.

This clone was seen more than once but under ten times. V and J are TRBV6-5 and TRBJ2-2, with D perhaps given as TRBD1 or TRBD2 (5 bases each). This CDR3 comprises 15 residues. V was shortened by 2 bases and J by 4 bases, with 11 bases between the two germline ends. Germline assignment: CDR1 MNHEY and CDR2 SVGAGI. The CDR3 DNA sequence: TGTGCCAGCAGTTACGATTCTGGGGGCACCGGGGAGCTGTTTTTT. Its translation: CASSYDSGGTGELFF.

This clone was detected only once. The chain recombines TRBV9 with TRBJ2-3; TRBD1 aligns across 9 bases. J was trimmed by 4 bases and V by 6 bases; bases with no gene match: 15. Per germline, CDR1 SGDLS and CDR2 YYNGEE. This CDR3 contains 17 residues. CDR3 sequence: CASTPKEGQGFPDTQYF. Written as DNA, the CDR3 is TGTGCCAGCACCCCTAAGGAGGGACAGGGATTTCCAGATACGCAGTATTTT.

The chain employs TRBV7-6 and TRBJ2-1; D possibly corresponds to TRBD1 (5 bases). V shed 6 bases and J shed 8 bases, with 20 bases lying between them. CDR3 length: 15 amino acids. The V gene's germline CDR1 is SGHVS and CDR2 FNYEAQ. The CDR3 here is CASSPTGQGIDEQFF. CDR3 bases: TGTGCCAGCAGTCCCACGGGCCAGGGTATAGATGAGCAGTTCTTC.

The chain joins TRBV18 to TRBJ2-7; no definite D call. Germline V lookup: CDR1 KGHSH, CDR2 LQKENI. Between the trimmed V and J ends, which lost 1 base and 4 bases, there was a span of 2 bases. This CDR3 comprises 11 residues. The DNA for the CDR3 is TGTGCCAGCTCACCACTATACGAGCAGTACTTC. This encodes CASSPLYEQYF.

The sample holds a few counts of this clone. The chain employs TRBV5-1 and TRBJ2-2; D unclear. The germline V gene has CDR1 SGHRS and CDR2 YFSETQ. This CDR3 is built from 14 residues. V was trimmed by 2 bases and J by 1 base, leaving 6 bases between them. This CDR3 reads CASSFLQNTGELFF. The CDR3 nucleotides read TGCGCCAGCAGCTTTCTGCAGAACACCGGGGAGCTGTTTTTT.

Only one count was recorded for this clone. V gene TRBV2 combines with J gene TRBJ2-1; no clear D gene. The CDR3 is 13 amino acids. V gave up 6 bases and J gave up 5 bases, with 11 bases separating them. CDR1 and CDR2 from the germline V gene are SNHLY and FYNNEI. The CDR3 bases are TGTGCCAGCAGGAACGACGGTAACAATGAGCAGTTCTTC. Protein sequence: CASRNDGNNEQFF.

This chain connects TRBV4-3 to TRBJ2-7; D gene ambiguous. Germline V gene lookup returns CDR1 LGHNA and CDR2 YSLEER. V gave up 0 bases and J gave up 4 bases, with 10 bases separating them. The CDR3 consists of 14 residues. In DNA form, the CDR3 reads TGCGCCAGCAGCCAAGACAGGATGGGGTACGAGCAGTACTTC. Protein: CASSQDRMGYEQYF.

The CDR3 sequence is CASSLGPYNTEAFF. CDR3 sequence (DNA): TGTGCCAGCAGCTTAGGCCCCTATAACACTGAAGCTTTCTTT. The V gene is TRBV11-3, the J gene TRBJ1-1; D is unresolved. Trimming pared 1 base from V and 2 bases from J, leaving 8 bases between. The CDR3 covers 14 residues. Germline CDR1 and CDR2: SGHNT and YENEEA.

This clone came up once. The chain's CDR3 is CASSQRQGLTNEKLFF. The CDR3 DNA follows: TGCGCCAGCAGCCAACGACAGGGGTTAACTAATGAAAAACTGTTTTTT. The chain uses TRBV4-3 and TRBJ1-4, with TRBD1 identical over 8 bases. The J segment lost 1 base and the V segment lost 2 bases, leaving 3 bases of the junction unmatched. The CDR3 runs to 16 residues. Germline V gene sequence: CDR1 LGHNA, CDR2 YSLEER.

CDR3 sequence reads: CASSPTGTANTYEQYF. The CDR3 bases are TGTGCCAGCAGCCCGACCGGGACGGCCAATACCTACGAGCAGTACTTC. The chain carries TRBV7-3 and TRBJ2-7, with D tentatively TRBD1 or TRBD2 (5 bases each). Germline CDR1 is SGHTA and CDR2 is FQGTGA. The CDR3 extends over 16 amino acids. Trimming took 5 bases from V and 2 from J, leaving 19 bases between them.

This chain links TRBV6-6 with TRBJ2-3; D remains ambiguous. The CDR3 has 13 residues. CDR1 is MNHNY, CDR2 SVGAGI, per germline (reference sequence). V lost 4 bases and J lost 1, with 6 bases in between. In nucleotides, the CDR3 is TGTGCCAGCAGTTCTAGGGGCACAGATACGCAGTATTTT. It translates to CASSSRGTDTQYF.

V is TRBV5-1 and J is TRBJ1-6; D gene ambiguous. The CDR3 totals 14 residues. Germline CDR1 reads SGHRS; CDR2 reads YFSETQ. The V end lost 0 bases, the J end lost 5 bases, and 6 bases lay between the germline ends. The CDR3 is CASSLGRNNSPLHF. CDR3 in DNA: TGCGCCAGCAGCTTGGGACGGAATAATTCACCCCTCCACTTT.

The chain recombines TRBV28 with TRBJ2-7; 8 bases line up with TRBD2. CDR3 length: 19 residues. In germline, CDR1 is MDHEN, CDR2 SYDVKM. J gave up 4 bases and V 6 bases, and 23 bases lay outside the gene matches. The CDR3 sequence is CASRSAWLAGTPYGYEQYF. CDR3 sequence (DNA): TGTGCCAGCAGGTCCGCGTGGCTAGCGGGCACGCCCTATGGATACGAGCAGTACTTC.

The chain is built from TRBV7-2 and TRBJ2-7; 10 bases match TRBD2. The CDR3 is 14 residues long. V lost 8 bases and J lost 0; bases outside the gene matches: 4. Germline assignment: CDR1 SGHTA and CDR2 FQGNSA. The CDR3 here is CASSGLAYSYEQYF. The CDR3 nucleotides are TGTGCCAGCTCGGGACTAGCGTACTCCTACGAGCAGTACTTC. The full variable domain, its missing parts supplied by reference TRBV7-2 and TRBJ2-7, is GAGVSQSPSNKVTEKGKDVELRCDPISGHTALYWYRQSLGQGLEFLIYFQGNSAPDKSGLPSDRFSAERTGGSVSTLTIQRTQQEDSAVYLCASSGLAYSYEQYFGPGTRLTVT.

The rearrangement joins TRBV19 to TRBJ2-2, with 8 bases matching TRBD1. CDR3 length equals 14 residues. The V segment lost 9 bases and the J segment 1 base; nucleotides outside the gene matches: 4. In germline, CDR1 is LNHDA, CDR2 SQIVND (reference sequence). The DNA of the CDR3 is TGTGCCAGCGCCGGGACAGGGAACACCGGGGAGCTGTTTTTT. Translating it yields CASAGTGNTGELFF.

V usage is TRBV19 and J usage is TRBJ1-2; D is undetermined. The length of the CDR3 is 12 residues. Germline loops: CDR1 LNHDA, CDR2 SQIVND (reference sequence). V gave up 2 bases and J gave up 4 bases, with 5 bases separating them. CDR3 loop: CASSITGYGYTF. CDR3 coding DNA: TGTGCCAGTAGTATAACTGGCTATGGCTACACCTTC.